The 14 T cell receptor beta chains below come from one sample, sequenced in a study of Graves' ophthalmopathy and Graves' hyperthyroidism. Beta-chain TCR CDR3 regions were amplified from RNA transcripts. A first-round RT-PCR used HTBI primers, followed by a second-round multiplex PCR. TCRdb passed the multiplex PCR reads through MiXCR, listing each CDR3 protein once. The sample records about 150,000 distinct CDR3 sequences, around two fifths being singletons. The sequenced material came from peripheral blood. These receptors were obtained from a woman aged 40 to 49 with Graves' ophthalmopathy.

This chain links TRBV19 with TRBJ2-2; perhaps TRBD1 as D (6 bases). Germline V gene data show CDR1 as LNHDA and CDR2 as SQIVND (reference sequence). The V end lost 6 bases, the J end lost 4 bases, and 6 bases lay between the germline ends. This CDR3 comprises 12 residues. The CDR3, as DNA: TGTGCCAGTAGACAGGGCACCGGGGAGCTGTTTTTT. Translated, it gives CASRQGTGELFF.

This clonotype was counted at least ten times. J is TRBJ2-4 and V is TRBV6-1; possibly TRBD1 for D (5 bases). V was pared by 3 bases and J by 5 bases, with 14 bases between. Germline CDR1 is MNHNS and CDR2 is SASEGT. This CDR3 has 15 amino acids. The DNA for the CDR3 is TGTGCCAGCAGTGATTTCGTCAGGGTAGAAAACATTCAGTACTTC. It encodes CASSDFVRVENIQYF.

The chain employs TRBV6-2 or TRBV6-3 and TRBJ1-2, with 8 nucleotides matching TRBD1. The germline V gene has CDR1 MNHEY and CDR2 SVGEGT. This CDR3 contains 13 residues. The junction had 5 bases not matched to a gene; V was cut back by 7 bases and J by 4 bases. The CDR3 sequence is CASTTTGVYGYTF. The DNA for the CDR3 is TGTGCCAGCACCACGACAGGGGTCTATGGCTACACCTTC.

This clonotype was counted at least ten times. CDR3 amino acids: CASSLGQASVVTGELFF. CDR3 in DNA: TGTGCCAGCAGTCTAGGACAGGCTAGCGTGGTCACCGGGGAGCTGTTTTTT. The chain joins TRBV27 to TRBJ2-2, with D possibly matching TRBD1 (7 bases). The CDR3 covers 17 residues. Germline V gene sequence: CDR1 MNHEY, CDR2 SMNVEV (reference sequence). Trimming shortened V by 5 bases and J by 4 bases, and 20 bases separated the two germline ends.

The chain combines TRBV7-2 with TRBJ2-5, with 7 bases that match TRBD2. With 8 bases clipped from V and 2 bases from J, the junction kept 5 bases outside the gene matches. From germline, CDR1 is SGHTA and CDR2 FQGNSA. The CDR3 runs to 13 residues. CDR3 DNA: TGTGCCAGCGGTCTAGCGGATCAAGAGACCCAGTACTTC. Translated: CASGLADQETQYF.

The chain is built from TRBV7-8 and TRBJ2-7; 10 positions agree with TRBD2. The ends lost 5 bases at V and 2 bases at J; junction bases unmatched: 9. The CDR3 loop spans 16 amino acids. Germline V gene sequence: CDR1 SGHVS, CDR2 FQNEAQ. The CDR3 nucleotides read TGTGCCAGCAGCCCGGGACTAGCGCCCCCTCCCTACGAGCAGTACTTC. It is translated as CASSPGLAPPPYEQYF.

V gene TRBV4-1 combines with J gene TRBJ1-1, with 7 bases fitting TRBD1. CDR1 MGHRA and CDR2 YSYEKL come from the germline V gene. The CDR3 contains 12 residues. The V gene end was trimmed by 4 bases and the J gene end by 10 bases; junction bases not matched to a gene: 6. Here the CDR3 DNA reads TGCGCCAGCAGCCTAGACAGGGAGGGAGCTTTCTTT. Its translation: CASSLDREGAFF.

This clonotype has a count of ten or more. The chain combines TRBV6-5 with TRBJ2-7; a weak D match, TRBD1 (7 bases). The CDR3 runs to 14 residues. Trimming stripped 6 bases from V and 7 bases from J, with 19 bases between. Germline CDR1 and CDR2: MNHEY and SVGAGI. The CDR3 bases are TGTGCCAGCAGGAGGACAGGCGACGCGGGGGAGCAGTACTTC. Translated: CASRRTGDAGEQYF.

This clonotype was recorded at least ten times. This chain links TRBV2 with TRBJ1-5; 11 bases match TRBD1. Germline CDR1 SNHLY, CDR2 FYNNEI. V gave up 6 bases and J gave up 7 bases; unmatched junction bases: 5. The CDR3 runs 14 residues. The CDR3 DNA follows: TGTGCCAGCAGCGACCGGGACAGGGGGCAGCCCCAGCATTTT. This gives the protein CASSDRDRGQPQHF.

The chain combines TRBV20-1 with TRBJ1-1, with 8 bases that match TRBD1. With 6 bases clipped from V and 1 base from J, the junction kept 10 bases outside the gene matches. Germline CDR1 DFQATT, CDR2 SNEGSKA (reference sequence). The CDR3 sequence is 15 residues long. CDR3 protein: CSAPSPTGENTEAFF. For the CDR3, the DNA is TGCAGTGCGCCGAGCCCGACAGGGGAGAACACTGAAGCTTTCTTT.

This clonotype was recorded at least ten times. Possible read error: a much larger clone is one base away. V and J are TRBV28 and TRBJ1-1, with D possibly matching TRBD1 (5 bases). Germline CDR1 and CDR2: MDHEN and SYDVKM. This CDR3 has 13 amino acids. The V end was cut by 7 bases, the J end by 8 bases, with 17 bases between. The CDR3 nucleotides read TGTGCCAGCATGGGGGGTTCTAGACGGGAAGCTTTCTTT. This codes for CASMGGSRREAFF. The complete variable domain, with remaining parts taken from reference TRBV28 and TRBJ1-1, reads DVKVTQSSRYLVKRTGEKVFLECVQDMDHENMFWYRQDPGLGLRLIYFSYDVKMKEKGDIPEGYSVSREKKERFSLILESASTNQTSMYLCASMGGSRREAFFGQGTRLTVV.

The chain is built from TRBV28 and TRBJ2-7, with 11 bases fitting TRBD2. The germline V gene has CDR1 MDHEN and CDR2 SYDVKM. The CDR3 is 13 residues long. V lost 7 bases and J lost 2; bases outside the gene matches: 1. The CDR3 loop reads CASIAGGTYEQYF. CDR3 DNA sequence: TGTGCCAGCATAGCGGGGGGGACCTACGAGCAGTACTTC.

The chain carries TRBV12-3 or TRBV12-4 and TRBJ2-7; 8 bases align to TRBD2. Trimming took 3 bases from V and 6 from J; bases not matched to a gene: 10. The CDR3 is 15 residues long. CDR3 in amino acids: CASSFSGGQGFEQYF. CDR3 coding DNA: TGTGCCAGCAGTTTTTCGGGGGGGCAGGGATTCGAGCAGTACTTC.

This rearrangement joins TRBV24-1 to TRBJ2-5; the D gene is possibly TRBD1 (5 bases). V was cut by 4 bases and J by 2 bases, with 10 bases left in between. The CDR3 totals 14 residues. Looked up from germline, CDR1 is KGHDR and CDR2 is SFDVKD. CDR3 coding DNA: TGTGCCACCAGTGACCGACAGCATCAAGAGACCCAGTACTTC. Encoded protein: CATSDRQHQETQYF.